What follows describes a single TCR beta chain. From germline, CDR1 is KGHSH and CDR2 LQKENI. The CDR3 is made up of 14 amino acids. V was shortened by 4 bases and J by 1 base, with 11 bases between the two germline ends. These data belong to a study of blood T cell repertoires in COVID-19. Study-level information: Samples representing acute and convalescent COVID-19 were sourced from the United States, Italy and Spain. Sample material is recorded as cDNA or gDNA derived from T cells, B-cell-depleted T cells, or PBMCs.

Under the authors' procedure: Researchers report that nucleated cell counts were estimated from reference gene primer amplification. Method: immunoSEQ multiplex PCR; TCRdb's copy keeps in-frame clones and lacks some. The V and J calls and clone size are taken from that table; D and trimming were inferred from the DNA. The repertoire consists of 20,000 or so clones, with around 88% occurring once and the leading ten covering approximately 7.6%. Sequenced: peripheral blood. The gene calls are TRBV18 and TRBJ2-7; D not certain. The sequence was collected from a woman aged 55-70 years with active COVID-19. CDR3 amino acids: CASSQSESSYEQYF. CDR3 DNA sequence: TGTGCCAGCTCACAGAGCGAATCTTCCTACGAGCAGTACTTC.